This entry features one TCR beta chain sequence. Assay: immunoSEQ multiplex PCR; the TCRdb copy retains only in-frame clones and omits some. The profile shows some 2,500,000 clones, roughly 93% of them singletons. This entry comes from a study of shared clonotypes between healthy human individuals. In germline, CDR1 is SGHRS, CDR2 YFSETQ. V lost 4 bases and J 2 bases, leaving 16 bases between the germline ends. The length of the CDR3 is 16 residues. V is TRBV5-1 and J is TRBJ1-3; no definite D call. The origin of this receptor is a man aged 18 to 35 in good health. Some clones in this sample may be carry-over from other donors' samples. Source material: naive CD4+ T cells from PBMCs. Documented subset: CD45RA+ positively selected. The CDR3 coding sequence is TGCGCCAGCAGCCCTGAAACCCCCAGCGCTGGAAACACCATATATTTT. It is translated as CASSPETPSAGNTIYF.